Listed below are T cell receptor beta chains from one sample, sequenced in a study of T cells in Graves' hyperthyroidism and ophthalmopathy. TCRdb analysed the multiplex PCR reads with MiXCR anew, one entry per CDR3 protein. The table includes 250,000 to 300,000 distinct CDR3 sequences, roughly an eighth detected once. The sequenced material came from blood. Every receptor here comes from a middle-aged woman with Graves' hyperthyroidism. Each CDR3 is given with its conserved first and last residue. D genes are given only for firm matches. Rows may omit the clone size; those that give it use once, few, many or a size class.

d_call	j_call	v_call	clone_size	cdr3_nt	cdr3_aa
.	TRBJ2-3	TRBV4-1	many	TGCGCCAGCAGCTCTCCGCAGGGGAGCACAGATACGCAGTATTTT	CASSSPQGSTDTQYF
TRBD2	TRBJ2-1	TRBV12-3/TRBV12-4	many	TGTGCCAGCAGCCGGATCCACCCGGAGACTAGCGGTTCTGAGCAGTTCTTC	CASSRIHPETSGSEQFF
.	TRBJ2-4	TRBV6-1	.	TGTGCCAGCAGCCAAGACAGTGCAACCAAAAACATTCAGTACTTC	CASSQDSATKNIQYF
TRBD2	TRBJ2-1	TRBV2	.	TGTGCCAGCAGTAAAGCGGGAGATCCCTTCCCCTACAATGAGCAGTTCTTC	CASSKAGDPFPYNEQFF
TRBD1	TRBJ1-2	TRBV19	.	TGTGCCAGTAGTGTTTCGGGACAGGGTACTAACTATGGCTACACCTTC	CASSVSGQGTNYGYTF
.	TRBJ1-5	TRBV6-1	many	TGTGCCAGCAGTGCGACACGAGATCAGCCCCAGCATTTT	CASSATRDQPQHF
.	TRBJ2-2	TRBV10-3	many	TGTGCCACCCAAAGCACCGGGGAGCTGTTTTTT	CATQSTGELFF
.	TRBJ2-7	TRBV29-1	.	TGCAGCGTTGAACGCGGGTCTGGCTCCTACGAGCAGTACTTC	CSVERGSGSYEQYF
.	TRBJ1-1	TRBV30	many	TGTGCCTGGATGGTCCCCCGGAACACTGAAGCTTTCTTT	CAWMVPRNTEAFF
.	TRBJ1-4	TRBV25-1	many	TGTGCCAGCAGTGGGGTTGGGGAGGGTGAAAAACTGTTTTTT	CASSGVGEGEKLFF
.	TRBJ2-7	TRBV18	many	TGTGCCAGCTCAAAAGGCGCAGGCGCCTACGAGCAGTACTTC	CASSKGAGAYEQYF
TRBD1	TRBJ2-7	TRBV19	.	TGTGCCAGTATCACAAAACAGGGGGTCCCCTACGAGCAGTACTTC	CASITKQGVPYEQYF
.	TRBJ1-5	TRBV20-1	many	TGCAGTGCTAGAGAGGACAGCCCTTATAGCAATCAGCCCCAGCATTTT	CSAREDSPYSNQPQHF
.	TRBJ1-4	TRBV3-1	many	TGTGCCAGCAGCCATGGTAGCACAGAGAATGAAAAACTGTTTTTT	CASSHGSTENEKLFF
.	TRBJ2-7	TRBV28	many	TGTGCCAGCAGTTTGCCGGGACTCTTCTACGAGCAGTACTTC	CASSLPGLFYEQYF
.	TRBJ1-1	TRBV28	few	TGTGCCAGCAGTTCCCGACCGGGACGGATGAACACTGAAGCTTTCTTT	CASSSRPGRMNTEAFF
.	TRBJ1-1	TRBV20-1	many	TGCAGTGCTGTCGCGGTAACTGAAGCTTTCTTT	CSAVAVTEAFF
TRBD1	TRBJ2-1	TRBV7-2	many	TGTGCCAGCAGCCATGGGACAGTTAATGAGCAGTTCTTC	CASSHGTVNEQFF
.	TRBJ1-5	TRBV10-3	many	TGTGCCATCAGCAGGGGCAATCAGCCCCAGCATTTT	CAISRGNQPQHF
.	TRBJ2-1	TRBV6-2/TRBV6-3	.	TGTGCCAGCAGTGGAGTATTCGGTTACAATGAGCAGTTCTTC	CASSGVFGYNEQFF
.	TRBJ1-2	TRBV5-6	few	TGTGCCAGCAGCTTTGCACCCCCGGGGTTTGAGGGTAACTATGGCTACACCTTC	CASSFAPPGFEGNYGYTF
TRBD1	TRBJ1-5	TRBV7-8	many	TGTGCCAGCAGCTCTCGGCTAGGACAGGGCTTGAGCAATCAGCCCCAGCATTTT	CASSSRLGQGLSNQPQHF
TRBD1	TRBJ1-1	TRBV12-5	many	TGTGCTAGTGAGATAAACCCGGACAGGGTCACTGAAGCTTTCTTT	CASEINPDRVTEAFF
.	TRBJ1-1	TRBV7-9	many	TGTGCCAGCGTGCGGATCATCAACACTGAAGCTTTCTTT	CASVRIINTEAFF
.	TRBJ1-4	TRBV30	many	TGTGCCTGGAGTGCCGGGGGGGGAAATGAAAAACTGTTTTTT	CAWSAGGGNEKLFF
.	TRBJ1-2	TRBV7-9	many	TGTGCCAGCAGCTTAGCGTCCACCTATGGCTACACCTTC	CASSLASTYGYTF
.	TRBJ2-5	TRBV27	many	TGTGCCAGCAGTTTATCCTGGAGCCAAGAGACCCAGTACTTC	CASSLSWSQETQYF
TRBD2	TRBJ2-4	TRBV7-2	many	TGTGCCAGCAGCTCCATGGGACTAGCGGGAGGAATTGGGGCCAAAAACATTCAGTACTTC	CASSSMGLAGGIGAKNIQYF
.	TRBJ1-6	TRBV2	many	TGTGCCAGCAGTGCCAGGGTAAATTCACCCCTCCACTTT	CASSARVNSPLHF
.	TRBJ1-5	TRBV6-1	many	TGTGCCAGCAGTGAAGGCCCAGGGTGGAGCAATCAGCCCCAGCATTTT	CASSEGPGWSNQPQHF
TRBD1	TRBJ2-5	TRBV6-2/TRBV6-3	many	TGTGCCAGCAGGACAGGGGCGACCCAGTACTTC	CASRTGATQYF
.	TRBJ1-4	TRBV6-1	many	TGTGCCAGCACCTGGGGGAGGGGCGCGAAAGGGAAACTGTTTTTT	CASTWGRGAKGKLFF
TRBD2	TRBJ2-3	TRBV6-1	.	TGTGCCAGCAGTGGAGCGGGAGGGCCCTCTGCAGATACGCAGTATTTT	CASSGAGGPSADTQYF
TRBD1	TRBJ1-6	TRBV9	few	TGTGCCAGCAGCGCCGGGACAGGAAATTCACCCCTCCACTTT	CASSAGTGNSPLHF
.	TRBJ2-3	TRBV2	many	TGTGCCAGCAGGGGGACCACAGGAACGGATACGCAGTATTTT	CASRGTTGTDTQYF
.	TRBJ1-5	TRBV19	many	TGTGCCAGTAGTATCCTGGAGACAACTAATCAGCCCCAGCATTTT	CASSILETTNQPQHF
TRBD2	TRBJ2-3	TRBV9	few	TGTGCCAGCAGCGTAGGGCTAGCGGCGACAGATACGCAGTATTTT	CASSVGLAATDTQYF
.	TRBJ2-7	TRBV14	few	TGTGCCAGCAGCCAAGGGGACAAACCCCCCTACGAGCAGTACTTC	CASSQGDKPPYEQYF
TRBD2	TRBJ2-2	TRBV5-8	.	TGTGCCAGCAGCCAACCAACTAGCGGGATCACCGGGGAGCTGTTTTTT	CASSQPTSGITGELFF
.	TRBJ2-2	TRBV20-1	few	TGCAGTGCTAGAGATCCCCAGGTCGGAGGGGAGCTGTTTTTT	CSARDPQVGGELFF
.	TRBJ2-5	TRBV29-1	many	TGCAGCGTCGAAGGGGCAGGGGGACTTGGGGAGACCCAGTACTTC	CSVEGAGGLGETQYF
.	TRBJ1-2	TRBV28	many	TGTGCCAGCAGTTTAATGAGGGGTCCCAACTATGGCTACACCTTC	CASSLMRGPNYGYTF
TRBD1	TRBJ1-5	TRBV5-5	.	TGTGCCAGCAGCTCGCCCTTCGGGACAGGCAATCAGCCCCAGCATTTT	CASSSPFGTGNQPQHF
.	TRBJ2-1	TRBV3-1	many	TGTGCCAGCAGCCCAGGGCTTTCCGGCGTCAATGAGCAGTTCTTC	CASSPGLSGVNEQFF
.	TRBJ2-2	TRBV4-2	many	TGTGCCAGCAGCCAAGAAGAGTTGGTCACCGGGGAGCTGTTTTTT	CASSQEELVTGELFF
.	TRBJ1-2	TRBV2	few	TGTGCCAGCAGTGATGTCCGAGGGGGAGGCGGCTACACCTTC	CASSDVRGGGGYTF
.	TRBJ2-7	TRBV7-9	.	TGTGCCGTCTCCCGGGGCTACGAGCAGTACTTC	CAVSRGYEQYF
.	TRBJ2-6	TRBV2	.	TGTGCCAGCAGTCCGAGTAACTCTGGGGCCAACGTCCTGACTTTC	CASSPSNSGANVLTF
TRBD1	TRBJ2-4	TRBV20-1	many	TGCAGTGCTGTTCGACAGGGGGATGACGTGGTCATTCAGTACTTC	CSAVRQGDDVVIQYF
TRBD1	TRBJ1-6	TRBV7-2	many	TGTGCCAGCAGCTTGACAGGGGGAGTTAATTCACCCCTCCACTTT	CASSLTGGVNSPLHF
TRBD2	TRBJ2-2	TRBV12-3/TRBV12-4	many	TGTGCCAGCAACCGACAGTCTAGCGGTACCGGGGAGCTGTTTTTT	CASNRQSSGTGELFF
.	TRBJ2-7	TRBV7-2	few	TGTGCCAGCAGCTTAGCTGAGGTTATTATACTAGGCTCGACCTACGAGCAGTACTTC	CASSLAEVIILGSTYEQYF